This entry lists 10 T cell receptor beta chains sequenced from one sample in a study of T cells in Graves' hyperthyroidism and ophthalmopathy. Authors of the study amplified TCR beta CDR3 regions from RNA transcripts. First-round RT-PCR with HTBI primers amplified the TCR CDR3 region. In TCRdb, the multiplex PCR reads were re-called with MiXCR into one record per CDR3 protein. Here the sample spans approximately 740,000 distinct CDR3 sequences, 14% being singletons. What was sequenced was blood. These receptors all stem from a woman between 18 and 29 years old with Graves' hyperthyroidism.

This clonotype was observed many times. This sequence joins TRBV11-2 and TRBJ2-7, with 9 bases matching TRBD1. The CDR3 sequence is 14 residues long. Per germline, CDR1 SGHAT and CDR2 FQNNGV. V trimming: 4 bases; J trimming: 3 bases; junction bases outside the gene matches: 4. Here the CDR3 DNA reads TGTGCCAGCAGCTCCCGGGACAGGGACTACGAGCAGTACTTC. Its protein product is CASSSRDRDYEQYF. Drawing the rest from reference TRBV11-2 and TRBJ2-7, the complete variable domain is EAGVAQSPRYKIIEKRQSVAFWCNPISGHATLYWYQQILGQGPKLLIQFQNNGVVDDSQLPKDRFSAERLKGVDSTLKIQPAKLEDSAVYLCASSSRDRDYEQYFGPGTRLTVT.

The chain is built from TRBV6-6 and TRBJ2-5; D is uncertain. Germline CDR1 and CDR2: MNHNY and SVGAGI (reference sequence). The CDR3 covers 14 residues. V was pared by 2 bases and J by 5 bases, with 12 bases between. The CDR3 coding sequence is TGTGCCAGCAGTTACGAAGCTCGGTTGGAGACCCAGTACTTC. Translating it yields CASSYEARLETQYF.

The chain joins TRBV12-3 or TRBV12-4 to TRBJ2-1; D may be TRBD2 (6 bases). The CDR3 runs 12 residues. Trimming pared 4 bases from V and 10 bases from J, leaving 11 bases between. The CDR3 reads CASSSERAEQFF. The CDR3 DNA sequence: TGTGCCAGCAGTTCGGAGCGGGCGGAGCAGTTCTTC.

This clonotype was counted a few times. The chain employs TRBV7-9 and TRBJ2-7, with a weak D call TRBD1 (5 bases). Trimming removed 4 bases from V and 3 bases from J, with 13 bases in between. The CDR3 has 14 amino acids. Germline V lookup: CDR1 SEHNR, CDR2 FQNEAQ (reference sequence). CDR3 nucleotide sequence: TGTGCCAGCAGCTGGCAAACTCAGGGCTACGAGCAGTACTTC. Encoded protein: CASSWQTQGYEQYF.

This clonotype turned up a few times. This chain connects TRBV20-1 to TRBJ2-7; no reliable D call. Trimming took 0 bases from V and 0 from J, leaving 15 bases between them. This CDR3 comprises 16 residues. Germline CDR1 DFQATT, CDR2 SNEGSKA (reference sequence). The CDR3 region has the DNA TGCAGTGCTAGAGATACTCTGAGCGAATCCTCCTACGAGCAGTACTTC. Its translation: CSARDTLSESSYEQYF.

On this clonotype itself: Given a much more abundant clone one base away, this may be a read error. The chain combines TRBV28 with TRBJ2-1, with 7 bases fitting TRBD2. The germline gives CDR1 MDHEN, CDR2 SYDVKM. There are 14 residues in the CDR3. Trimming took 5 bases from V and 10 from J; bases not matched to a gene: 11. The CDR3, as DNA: TGTGCCAGCAGTCTGGGAGGACTAGAGTACGAGCAGTTCTTC. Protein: CASSLGGLEYEQFF. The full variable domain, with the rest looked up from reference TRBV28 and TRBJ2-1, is DVKVTQSSRYLVKRTGEKVFLECVQDMDHENMFWYRQDPGLGLRLIYFSYDVKMKEKGDIPEGYSVSREKKERFSLILESASTNQTSMYLCASSLGGLEYEQFFGPGTRLTVL.

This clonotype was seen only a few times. The CDR3 DNA reads TGTGCCAGCAGCCCAGGACTAGCGGGAGGGCCGGGACGCGAGCAGTACTTC. Translated, it gives CASSPGLAGGPGREQYF. This chain joins TRBV12-3 or TRBV12-4 and TRBJ2-7, with 15 nucleotides matching TRBD2. With 6 bases clipped from V and 6 bases from J, the junction kept 12 bases outside the gene matches. This CDR3 has 17 residues.

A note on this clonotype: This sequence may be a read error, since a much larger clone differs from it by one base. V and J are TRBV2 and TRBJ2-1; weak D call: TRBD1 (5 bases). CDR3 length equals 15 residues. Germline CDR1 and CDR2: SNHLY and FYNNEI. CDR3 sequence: CASSKRTHEDNEQVF. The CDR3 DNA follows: TGTGCCAGCAGTAAACGGACCCACGAGGACAATGAGCAGGTCTTC.

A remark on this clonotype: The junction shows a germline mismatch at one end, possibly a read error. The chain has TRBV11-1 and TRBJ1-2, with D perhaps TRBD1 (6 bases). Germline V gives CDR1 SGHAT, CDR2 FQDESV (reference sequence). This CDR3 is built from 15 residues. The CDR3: CASSHRGTGPYGYTF. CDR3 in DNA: TGCGCCAGCAGCCACCGCGGAACAGGGCCCTATGGCTACACCTTC.

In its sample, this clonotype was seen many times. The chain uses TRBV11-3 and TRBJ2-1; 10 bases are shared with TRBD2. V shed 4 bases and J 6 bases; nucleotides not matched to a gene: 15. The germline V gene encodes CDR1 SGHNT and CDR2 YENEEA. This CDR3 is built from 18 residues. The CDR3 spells CASSSFLAGVIRGNEQFF. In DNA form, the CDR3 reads TGTGCCAGCAGCTCGTTCCTAGCGGGAGTCATCCGAGGCAATGAGCAGTTCTTC.